The clone carrying this T cell receptor (beta chain) was found a few times. The V gene end was trimmed by 9 bases and the J gene end by 7 bases; junction bases not matched to a gene: 8. Germline V gene sequence: CDR1 MNHNY, CDR2 SVGAGI (reference sequence). This CDR3 has 14 amino acids. Time point described: neoterminal ileum biopsy at postoperative endoscopy, about 6 months after surgery. Profiled with immunoSEQ multiplex PCR; TCRdb holds only in-frame clones, not every one. The profile shows approximately 12,000 clones, just under 80% of them singletons. The source of the sample is a study of T cell repertoires in ileal Crohn's disease.

The rearrangement uses TRBV6-6 and TRBJ2-1, with 11 bases that match TRBD2. This TCR derives from an adult with Crohn's disease. Sequenced material: ileal tissue. For the CDR3, the DNA is TGTGCCAGTATACTAGCGGGAGAGGGGAATGAGCAGTTCTTC. This sequence encodes CASILAGEGNEQFF.